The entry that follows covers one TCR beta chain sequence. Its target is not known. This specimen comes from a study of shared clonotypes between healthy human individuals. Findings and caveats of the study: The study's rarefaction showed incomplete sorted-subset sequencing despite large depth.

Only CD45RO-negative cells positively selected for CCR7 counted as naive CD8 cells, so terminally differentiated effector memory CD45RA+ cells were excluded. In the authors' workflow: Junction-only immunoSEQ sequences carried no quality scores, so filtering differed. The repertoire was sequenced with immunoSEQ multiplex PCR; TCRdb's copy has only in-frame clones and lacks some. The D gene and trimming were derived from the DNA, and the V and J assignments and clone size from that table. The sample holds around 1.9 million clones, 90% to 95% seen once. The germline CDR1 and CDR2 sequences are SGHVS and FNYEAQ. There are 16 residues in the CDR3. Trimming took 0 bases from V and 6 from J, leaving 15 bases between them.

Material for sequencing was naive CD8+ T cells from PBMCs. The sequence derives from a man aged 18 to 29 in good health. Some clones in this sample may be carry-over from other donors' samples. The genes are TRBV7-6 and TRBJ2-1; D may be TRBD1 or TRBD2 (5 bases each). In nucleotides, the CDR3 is TGTGCCAGCAGCTTAGCAGTCAGGGTTGGGGGCAATGAGCAGTTCTTC. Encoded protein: CASSLAVRVGGNEQFF.